This TCR beta chain was identified during a study of human CD8 memory T cell subsets. The CDR3 loop spans 12 amino acids. Germline CDR1 is DFQATT and CDR2 is SNEGSKA (reference sequence). Preparation of the TCR beta libraries relied on UMI-labeled 5' RACE. TCRdb re-called the 5' RACE reads, yielding one record per CDR3 amino acid sequence without DNA. The sample yields some 10,000 distinct CDR3 sequences, of which the top ten take up roughly 21%. This clonotype registers medium-sized (0.01 to 0.1%) by frequency. This sequence was found in a human donor in good health. The sequenced material came from CD8+ stem-like memory T cells (TSCM and TCM) sorted from PBMCs. Regarding subset: stem-like memory CD8 T cells (TSTEM), CCR7+ PD-1- TIGIT-. The chain is built from TRBV20-1 and TRBJ2-7; TCRdb picks TRBD1, but there is no DNA to check that call. CDR3 region: CSAGDREYEQYF.